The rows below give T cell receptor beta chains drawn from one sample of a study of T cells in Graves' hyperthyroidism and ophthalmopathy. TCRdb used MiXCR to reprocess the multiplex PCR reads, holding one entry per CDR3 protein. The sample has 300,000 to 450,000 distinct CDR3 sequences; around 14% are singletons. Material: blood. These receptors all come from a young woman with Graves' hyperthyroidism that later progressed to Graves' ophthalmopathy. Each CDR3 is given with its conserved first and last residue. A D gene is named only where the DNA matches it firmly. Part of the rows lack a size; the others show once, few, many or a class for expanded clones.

cdr3_aa: CASSLQTPRQGLMNTEAFF; cdr3_nt: TGCGCCAGCAGCTTGCAAACCCCTAGACAGGGATTAATGAACACTGAAGCTTTCTTT; clone_size: NA; v_call: TRBV5-1; j_call: TRBJ1-1; d_call: TRBD1
cdr3_aa: CASSQQDEAFF; cdr3_nt: TGTGCCAGCAGCCAACAGGATGAAGCTTTCTTT; clone_size: NA; v_call: TRBV2; j_call: TRBJ1-1; d_call: NA
cdr3_aa: CASSLDGWGQPWNTEAFF; cdr3_nt: TGTGCCAGCAGCTTAGATGGCTGGGGACAGCCCTGGAACACTGAAGCTTTCTTT; clone_size: many; v_call: TRBV7-9; j_call: TRBJ1-1; d_call: TRBD1
cdr3_aa: CASSPLAGSGAGELFF; cdr3_nt: TGTGCCAGCAGCCCGCTAGCGGGTTCTGGTGCGGGGGAGCTGTTTTTT; clone_size: few; v_call: TRBV7-3; j_call: TRBJ2-2; d_call: TRBD2
cdr3_aa: CASSLMPGSDQPQHF; cdr3_nt: TGCGCCAGCAGCTTGATGCCAGGTTCGGATCAGCCCCAGCATTTT; clone_size: NA; v_call: TRBV5-1; j_call: TRBJ1-5; d_call: NA
cdr3_aa: CASSRQLNTEAFF; cdr3_nt: TGTGCCAGCAGCCGACAGTTGAACACTGAAGCTTTCTTT; clone_size: many; v_call: TRBV19; j_call: TRBJ1-1; d_call: NA
cdr3_aa: CASGNRDRGLVEQYF; cdr3_nt: TGTGCCAGCGGAAACCGGGACAGGGGTCTAGTCGAGCAGTACTTC; clone_size: many; v_call: TRBV28; j_call: TRBJ2-7; d_call: TRBD1
cdr3_aa: CASPGFGGASYEPYF; cdr3_nt: TGTGCCAGCCCAGGTTTTGGGGGCGCATCCTACGAGCCGTACTTC; clone_size: NA; v_call: TRBV18; j_call: TRBJ2-7; d_call: NA
cdr3_aa: CASGGRAQEPQHF; cdr3_nt: TGTGCCAGCGGGGGGAGGGCGCAGGAGCCCCAGCATTTT; clone_size: NA; v_call: TRBV6-1; j_call: TRBJ1-5; d_call: NA
cdr3_aa: CASIGGHTEAFF; cdr3_nt: TGTGCCAGCATCGGGGGGCACACTGAAGCTTTCTTT; clone_size: many; v_call: TRBV2; j_call: TRBJ1-1; d_call: NA